The 3 T cell receptor beta chains below were found in one sample sequenced in a study of neurological immune-mediated disorders. TCRdb used MiXCR to reprocess the 5' RACE reads, holding one entry per CDR3 protein. The sample records under 90,000 distinct CDR3 sequences, roughly 9.5% being singletons. The sequencing input was PBMCs. These receptors came from a man in his fifties in good health.

In its sample, this clonotype ranks as medium-sized (0.01 to 0.1%). The rearrangement links TRBV9 to TRBJ2-5; D not resolved. CDR1 and CDR2 from the germline V gene are SGDLS and YYNGEE. This CDR3 region has 14 residues. V lost 1 base and J lost 1, with 8 bases in between. CDR3 region: CASSVSLAQETQYF. The CDR3 region has the DNA TGTGCCAGCAGCGTATCGTTAGCCCAAGAGACCCAGTACTTC.

This clonotype was seen ten or more times. This rearrangement joins TRBV20-1 to TRBJ2-1; TRBD2 aligns across 10 bases. J was trimmed by 0 bases and V by 5 bases; bases with no gene match: 7. The CDR3 is 16 amino acids. The V gene's germline CDR1 is DFQATT and CDR2 SNEGSKA (reference sequence). DNA of the CDR3: TGCAGTGCTCAGAGGCTAGCGGGGGCCTCCTACAATGAGCAGTTCTTC. It translates to CSAQRLAGASYNEQFF.

This clonotype was seen repeatedly, ten times or more. This sequence joins TRBV10-3 and TRBJ2-2; D gene unclear. The CDR3 has 15 amino acids. Trimming shortened V by 4 bases and J by 4 bases, and 13 bases separated the two germline ends. Per germline, CDR1 ENHRY and CDR2 SYGVKD. The CDR3 sequence is CAISATRTGTGELFF. CDR3 DNA: TGTGCCATCAGTGCCACCCGCACCGGCACCGGGGAGCTGTTTTTT.